These T cell receptor beta chains were read from a single sample in a study of shared T cell receptors in the human thymus. Sequencing used immunoSEQ multiplex PCR; TCRdb keeps in-frame clones, though not all of them. In the table there are 700,000 or so clones, approximately 85% of which are singletons. A further study also used this sample, focusing on human thymus T cells.

The sequenced material came from thymocytes. These receptors originate from a girl in the first two years of life with a congenital heart defect. Each CDR3 is given with its conserved first and last residue. A D gene is named only where the DNA matches it firmly. Size is omitted from some rows. Given values are once, few, many or a class for expanded clones.

cdr3_length	v_call	clone_size	j_call	d_call	cdr3_aa	cdr3_nt
16	TRBV5-1	NA	TRBJ1-1	NA	CASSRKTQGGYTEAFF	TGCGCCAGCAGTCGTAAAACACAGGGTGGGTACACTGAAGCTTTCTTT
19	TRBV6-1	NA	TRBJ1-1	TRBD1	CASSEPGGVLQGGNTEAFF	TGTGCCAGCAGTGAACCCGGCGGGGTGCTACAGGGGGGAAACACTGAAGCTTTCTTT
15	TRBV27	NA	TRBJ1-6	NA	CASSCRGKYDSPLHF	TGTGCCAGCAGTTGCCGGGGTAAATATGATTCACCCCTCCACTTT
16	TRBV7-9	once	TRBJ1-3	NA	CASSLGTVFWKHHIYF	TGTGCCAGCAGCTTAGGGACAGTTTTCTGGAAACACCATATATACTTT
14	TRBV6-1	NA	TRBJ1-2	TRBD1	CASSEVRGPYGYTF	TGTGCCAGCAGTGAGGTCAGGGGGCCTTATGGCTACACCTTC
18	TRBV11-2	NA	TRBJ1-2	NA	CASRIVYLGGTGHYGYTF	TGTGCCAGCAGGATCGTCTATCTGGGGGGGACGGGGCACTATGGCTACACCTTC
12	TRBV2	once	TRBJ1-2	TRBD1	CASSAQGQGYTF	TGTGCCAGCAGTGCACAGGGGCAGGGCTACACCTTC
14	TRBV29-1	NA	TRBJ2-5	TRBD1	CSVETGQNQETQYF	TGCAGCGTTGAGACGGGACAGAATCAAGAGACCCAGTACTTC
16	TRBV10-3	NA	TRBJ1-5	NA	CAISEEVWSSNQPQHF	TGTGCCATCAGTGAGGAGGTCTGGAGTAGCAATCAGCCCCAGCATTTT
13	TRBV30	once	TRBJ1-5	TRBD1	CAFMGQPNQPQHF	TGTGCCTTCATGGGACAGCCAAATCAGCCCCAGCATTTT
14	TRBV6-4	NA	TRBJ1-1	NA	CASSVGGMNTEAFF	TGTGCCAGCAGTGTTGGAGGGATGAACACTGAAGCTTTCTTT
13	TRBV27	few	TRBJ1-1	NA	CASKGGSNTEAFF	TGTGCCAGCAAGGGAGGCAGCAACACTGAAGCTTTCTTT
13	TRBV7-9	NA	TRBJ2-2	NA	CASSPTRRGELFF	TGTGCCAGCAGCCCGACTAGGCGGGGGGAGCTGTTTTTT
16	TRBV6-6	NA	TRBJ2-1	TRBD2	CASSPLVAGTYNEQFF	TGTGCCAGCAGTCCCTTAGTAGCGGGGACCTACAATGAGCAGTTCTTC
17	TRBV6-1	once	TRBJ1-3	TRBD1	CASSVPRQGGSGNTIYF	TGTGCCAGCAGTGTACCGCGACAGGGCGGATCTGGAAACACCATATATTTT
17	TRBV4-1	NA	TRBJ2-7	TRBD2	CASSLKPGTSGDYEQYF	TGCGCCAGCAGCCTTAAGCCCGGGACTAGCGGGGATTACGAGCAGTACTTC
17	TRBV4-3	NA	TRBJ1-1	NA	CASSQDPVGSGNTEAFF	TGCGCCAGCAGCCAAGACCCAGTGGGTTCAGGTAACACTGAAGCTTTCTTT
15	TRBV19	NA	TRBJ2-3	TRBD2	CASSILTGGRDTQYF	TGTGCCAGTAGTATACTCACGGGGGGGCGGGATACGCAGTATTTT
11	TRBV2	NA	TRBJ1-4	NA	CASQGNEKLFF	TGTGCCAGCCAGGGGAATGAAAAACTGTTTTTT
16	TRBV6-1	NA	TRBJ1-1	TRBD1	CASSERDRGEITEAFF	TGTGCCAGCAGTGAAAGGGACAGGGGGGAAATAACTGAAGCTTTCTTT
17	TRBV5-8	NA	TRBJ2-2	NA	CASGSQGGADCTGELFF	TGTGCCAGCGGGTCTCAGGGCGGGGCAGATTGCACCGGGGAGCTGTTTTTT
11	TRBV20-1	NA	TRBJ1-2	NA	CSARGVYGYTF	TGCAGTGCTAGAGGAGTTTATGGCTACACCTTC
16	TRBV25-1	NA	TRBJ1-6	NA	CASSEQRGHLNSPLHF	TGTGCCAGCAGTGAACAGCGAGGACACCTTAATTCACCCCTCCACTTT
14	TRBV11-2	NA	TRBJ2-5	NA	CASSFQGAGGTQYF	TGTGCCAGCAGCTTTCAAGGGGCCGGGGGGACCCAGTACTTC
16	TRBV7-6	once	TRBJ2-1	TRBD1	CASSFTRGRSYNEQFF	TGTGCCAGCAGCTTTACTAGGGGGCGCTCCTACAATGAGCAGTTCTTC
18	TRBV7-2	NA	TRBJ1-4	NA	CASSLPPSGQCTGEKLFF	TGTGCCAGCAGCCTACCGCCCAGCGGACAGTGCACGGGAGAAAAACTGTTTTTT
15	TRBV4-1	NA	TRBJ2-7	NA	CASSQRLRDPYEQYF	TGCGCCAGCAGCCAAAGACTCAGGGATCCCTACGAGCAGTACTTC
15	TRBV5-1	NA	TRBJ1-4	TRBD1	CASSLSTGKNEKLFF	TGCGCCAGCAGCTTGTCGACAGGGAAAAATGAAAAACTGTTTTTT
18	TRBV6-1	NA	TRBJ1-2	TRBD1	CASSEGWGRGPSGYGYTF	TGTGCCAGCAGTGAAGGATGGGGCAGGGGGCCCTCGGGCTATGGCTACACCTTC
14	TRBV4-1	NA	TRBJ1-2	NA	CASSQDEGDYGYTF	TGCGCCAGCAGCCAAGATGAAGGGGACTATGGCTACACCTTC
18	TRBV7-9	NA	TRBJ1-6	TRBD1	CASSLGDLRDRNNSPLHF	TGTGCCAGCAGCTTAGGAGATTTAAGGGACAGGAATAATTCACCCCTCCACTTT
14	TRBV15	few	TRBJ1-4	NA	CATSRDTTNEKLFF	TGTGCCACCAGCAGAGACACAACTAATGAAAAACTGTTTTTT
15	TRBV7-2	NA	TRBJ1-2	TRBD1	CASSYGQGAYYGYTF	TGTGCCAGCAGCTACGGACAGGGGGCCTACTATGGCTACACCTTC
16	TRBV6-5	NA	TRBJ2-1	TRBD2	CASSYSSGTSRVEQFF	TGTGCCAGCAGTTACTCGTCTGGGACTAGTCGGGTTGAGCAGTTCTTC
14	TRBV6-1	NA	TRBJ2-7	TRBD2	CAAGGNPQGHEQYF	TGTGCCGCGGGGGGGAACCCACAGGGTCACGAGCAGTACTTC
14	TRBV5-1	NA	TRBJ2-1	TRBD2	CASSLDPGGNEQFF	TGCGCCAGCAGCTTGGATCCGGGGGGCAATGAGCAGTTCTTC
14	TRBV14	NA	TRBJ1-1	NA	CASSQEGARPEAFF	TGTGCCAGCAGCCAAGAAGGGGCCCGACCCGAAGCTTTCTTT
14	TRBV10-2	NA	TRBJ2-5	TRBD2	CASSVSGGEETQYF	TGCGCCAGCAGCGTCAGCGGGGGGGAAGAGACCCAGTACTTC
16	TRBV5-6	NA	TRBJ2-1	TRBD2	CASSPGTSGGRVEQFF	TGTGCCAGCAGCCCCGGGACTAGCGGGGGGAGGGTTGAGCAGTTCTTC
12	TRBV21-1	NA	TRBJ1-1	NA	CASRGGTTEAFF	TGTGCCAGCAGGGGGGGGACCACTGAAGCTTTCTTT
14	TRBV6-6	NA	TRBJ1-3	NA	CASREGKTGNTIYF	TGTGCCAGCAGGGAGGGGAAAACTGGAAACACCATATATTTT
12	TRBV13	NA	TRBJ1-1	NA	CASSLIYTEAFF	TGTGCCAGCAGCTTAATATACACTGAAGCTTTCTTT
13	TRBV29-1	NA	TRBJ1-3	NA	CSVEVAVGNTIYF	TGCAGCGTTGAGGTCGCAGTCGGAAACACCATATATTTT
11	TRBV25-1	few	TRBJ2-3	NA	CASKGTDTQYF	TGTGCCAGCAAGGGGACTGATACGCAGTATTTT
15	TRBV18	NA	TRBJ1-6	TRBD1	CASSPPGGQGSPLHF	TGTGCCAGCTCACCACCAGGAGGACAGGGCTCACCCCTCCACTTT
15	TRBV6-6	NA	TRBJ2-5	NA	CASSYGYYQGETQYF	TGTGCCAGCAGTTACGGGTATTATCAGGGGGAGACCCAGTACTTC
15	TRBV9	NA	TRBJ2-2	NA	CASSVGGGYTGELFF	TGTGCCAGCAGCGTAGGAGGGGGATACACCGGGGAGCTGTTTTTT
20	TRBV13	NA	TRBJ1-1	TRBD1	CASSLAKTQGQGRRNTEAFF	TGTGCCAGCAGCTTAGCCAAAACACAAGGACAGGGAAGGCGAAACACTGAAGCTTTCTTT
13	TRBV9	NA	TRBJ2-7	TRBD2	CASSRRGGREQYF	TGTGCCAGCAGCCGTCGGGGGGGCCGCGAGCAGTACTTC
15	TRBV19	NA	TRBJ1-5	NA	CASSIEVHSNQPQHF	TGTGCCAGTAGTATAGAGGTACATAGCAATCAGCCCCAGCATTTT
17	TRBV5-1	NA	TRBJ2-7	TRBD2	CASSLSGLAGASYEQYF	TGCGCCAGCAGCTTGTCGGGACTAGCGGGGGCGTCCTACGAGCAGTACTTC
13	TRBV14	NA	TRBJ2-7	NA	CASSSQSNYEQYF	TGTGCCAGCAGCTCACAGAGTAATTACGAGCAGTACTTC
17	TRBV5-1	few	TRBJ1-6	NA	CASSRELPGHRVSPLHF	TGCGCCAGCAGTAGAGAATTACCGGGACACCGAGTTTCACCCCTCCACTTT
16	TRBV6-1	NA	TRBJ2-7	NA	CASSEGGRGTSYEQYF	TGTGCCAGCAGTGAAGGGGGCAGGGGTACGTCCTACGAGCAGTACTTC
12	TRBV9	NA	TRBJ1-2	TRBD1	CASGAGTASYTF	TGTGCCAGCGGCGCCGGGACAGCTTCCTACACCTTC
15	TRBV27	NA	TRBJ1-1	NA	CASSARQFANTEAFF	TGTGCCAGCAGTGCTAGACAGTTTGCGAACACTGAAGCTTTCTTT
11	TRBV20-1	NA	TRBJ2-7	NA	CSAQTGYEQYF	TGCAGTGCTCAGACAGGCTACGAGCAGTACTTC
13	TRBV5-1	NA	TRBJ1-5	TRBD1	CASSWTGGQPQHF	TGCGCCAGCAGCTGGACAGGGGGTCAGCCCCAGCATTTT
16	TRBV5-1	NA	TRBJ1-1	NA	CASSLFGGAENTEAFF	TGCGCCAGCAGCTTGTTCGGGGGGGCGGAGAACACTGAAGCTTTCTTT
15	TRBV4-3	NA	TRBJ2-2	TRBD2	CASRAGGSLTGELFF	TGCGCCAGTCGAGCGGGGGGCTCTCTCACCGGGGAGCTGTTTTTT